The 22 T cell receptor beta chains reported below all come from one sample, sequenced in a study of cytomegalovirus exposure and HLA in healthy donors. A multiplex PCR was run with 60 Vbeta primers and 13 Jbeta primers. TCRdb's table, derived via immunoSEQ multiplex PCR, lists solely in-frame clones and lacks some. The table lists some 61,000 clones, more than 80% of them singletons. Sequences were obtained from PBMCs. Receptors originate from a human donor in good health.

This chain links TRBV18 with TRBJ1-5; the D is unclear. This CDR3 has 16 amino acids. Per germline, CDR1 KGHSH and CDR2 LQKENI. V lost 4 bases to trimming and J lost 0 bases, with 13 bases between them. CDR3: CASSHSGRSSNQPQHF. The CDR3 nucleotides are TGTGCCAGCTCACACTCGGGTAGAAGTAGCAATCAGCCCCAGCATTTT.

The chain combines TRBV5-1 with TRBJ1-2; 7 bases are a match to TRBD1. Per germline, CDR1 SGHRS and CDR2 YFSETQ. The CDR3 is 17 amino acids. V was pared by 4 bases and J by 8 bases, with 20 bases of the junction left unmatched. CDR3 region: CASSPTSGQVLGAGYTF. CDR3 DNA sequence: TGCGCCAGCAGCCCCACCTCCGGACAGGTTCTCGGGGCAGGCTACACCTTC.

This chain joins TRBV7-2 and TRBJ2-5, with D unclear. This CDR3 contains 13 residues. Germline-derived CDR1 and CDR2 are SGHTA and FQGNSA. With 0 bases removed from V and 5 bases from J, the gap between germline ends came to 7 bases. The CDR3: CASSLALGETQYF. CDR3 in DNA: TGTGCCAGCAGCTTAGCGCTCGGGGAGACCCAGTACTTC.

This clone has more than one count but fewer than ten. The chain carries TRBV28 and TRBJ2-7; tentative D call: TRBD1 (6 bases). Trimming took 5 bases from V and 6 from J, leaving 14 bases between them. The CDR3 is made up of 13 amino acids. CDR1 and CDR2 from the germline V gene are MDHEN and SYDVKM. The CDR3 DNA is TGTGCCAGCAGTCAGCAACAGGGCTTCGAGCAGTACTTC. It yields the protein CASSQQQGFEQYF.

This CDR3 is CASSRGQGASGNTIYF. The CDR3 bases are TGTGCCAGCTCCCGGGGACAGGGGGCGTCGGGAAACACCATATATTTT. V is TRBV11-2 and J is TRBJ1-3; TRBD1 matches 12 bases. The germline V gene encodes CDR1 SGHAT and CDR2 FQNNGV. V was pared by 8 bases and J by 4 bases, with 9 bases of the junction left unmatched. The CDR3 totals 16 residues.

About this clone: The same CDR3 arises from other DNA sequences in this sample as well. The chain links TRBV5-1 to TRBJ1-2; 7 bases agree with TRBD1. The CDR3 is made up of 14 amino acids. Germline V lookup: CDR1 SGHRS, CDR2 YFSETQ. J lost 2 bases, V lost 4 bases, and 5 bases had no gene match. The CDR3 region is CASSPRDRNYGYTF. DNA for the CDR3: TGCGCCAGCAGCCCCCGGGACAGAAACTATGGCTACACCTTC.

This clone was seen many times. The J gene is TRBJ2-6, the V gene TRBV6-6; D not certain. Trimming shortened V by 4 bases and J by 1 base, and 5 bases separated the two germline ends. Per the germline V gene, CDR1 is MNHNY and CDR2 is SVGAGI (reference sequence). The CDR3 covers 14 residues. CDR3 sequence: CASSFGSGANVLTF. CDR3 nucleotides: TGTGCCAGCAGTTTCGGGTCTGGGGCCAACGTCCTGACTTTC.

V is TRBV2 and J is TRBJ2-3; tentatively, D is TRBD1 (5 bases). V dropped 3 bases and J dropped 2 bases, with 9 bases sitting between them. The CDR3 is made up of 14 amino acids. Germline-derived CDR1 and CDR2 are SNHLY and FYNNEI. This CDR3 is CASSERTFTDTQYF. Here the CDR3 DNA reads TGTGCCAGCAGTGAGAGGACATTCACAGATACGCAGTATTTT.

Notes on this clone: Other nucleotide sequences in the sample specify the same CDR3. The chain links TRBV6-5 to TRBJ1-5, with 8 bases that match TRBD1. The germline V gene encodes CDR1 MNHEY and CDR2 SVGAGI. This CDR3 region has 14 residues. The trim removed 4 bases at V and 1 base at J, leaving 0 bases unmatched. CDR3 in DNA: TGTGCCAGCAGTTCAGGGGGCAGCAATCAGCCCCAGCATTTT. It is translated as CASSSGGSNQPQHF.

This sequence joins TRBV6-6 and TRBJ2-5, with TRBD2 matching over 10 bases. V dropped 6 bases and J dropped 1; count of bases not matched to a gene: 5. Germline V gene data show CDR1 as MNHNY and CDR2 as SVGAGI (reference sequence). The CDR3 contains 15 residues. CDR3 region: CASRVSGGPQETQYF. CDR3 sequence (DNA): TGTGCCAGCAGAGTTAGCGGGGGGCCCCAAGAGACCCAGTACTTC.

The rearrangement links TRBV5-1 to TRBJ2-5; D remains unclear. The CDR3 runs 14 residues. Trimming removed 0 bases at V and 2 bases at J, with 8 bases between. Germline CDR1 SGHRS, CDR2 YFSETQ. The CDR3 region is CASSLEWQQETQYF. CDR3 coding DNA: TGCGCCAGCAGCTTGGAATGGCAACAAGAGACCCAGTACTTC.

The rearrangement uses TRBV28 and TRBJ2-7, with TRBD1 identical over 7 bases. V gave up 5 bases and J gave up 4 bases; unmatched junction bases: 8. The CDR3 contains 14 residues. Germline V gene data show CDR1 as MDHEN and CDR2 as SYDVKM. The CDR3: CASSLQGLQYEQYF. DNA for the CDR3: TGTGCCAGCAGTCTACAGGGGCTACAATACGAGCAGTACTTC.

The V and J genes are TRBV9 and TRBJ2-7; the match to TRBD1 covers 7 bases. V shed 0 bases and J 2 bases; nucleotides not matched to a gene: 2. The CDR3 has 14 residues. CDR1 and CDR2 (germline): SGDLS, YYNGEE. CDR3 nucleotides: TGTGCCAGCAGCGTAGGGGACAGTGCCTACGAGCAGTACTTC. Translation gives CASSVGDSAYEQYF.

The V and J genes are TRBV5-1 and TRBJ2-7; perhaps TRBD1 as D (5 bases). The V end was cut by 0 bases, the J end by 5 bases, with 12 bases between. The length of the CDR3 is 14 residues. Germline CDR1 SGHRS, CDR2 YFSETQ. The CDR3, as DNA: TGCGCCAGCAGCTTGGATACAGGTGTCGACGAGCAGTACTTC. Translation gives CASSLDTGVDEQYF.

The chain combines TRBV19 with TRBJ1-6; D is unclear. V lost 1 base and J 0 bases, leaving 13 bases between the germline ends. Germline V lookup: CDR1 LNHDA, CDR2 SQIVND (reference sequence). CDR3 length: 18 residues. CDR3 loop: CASSIGPIRSSYNSPLHF. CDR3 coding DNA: TGTGCCAGTAGTATAGGCCCTATAAGGAGCTCCTATAATTCACCCCTCCACTTT.

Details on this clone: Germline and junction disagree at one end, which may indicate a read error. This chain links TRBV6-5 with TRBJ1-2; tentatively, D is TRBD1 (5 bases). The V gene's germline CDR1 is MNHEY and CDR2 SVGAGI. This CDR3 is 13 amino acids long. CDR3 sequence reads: CASSYQRGDGYTF. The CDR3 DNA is TGTGCCAGTAGTTATCAGCGGGGGGATGGCTACACCTTC.

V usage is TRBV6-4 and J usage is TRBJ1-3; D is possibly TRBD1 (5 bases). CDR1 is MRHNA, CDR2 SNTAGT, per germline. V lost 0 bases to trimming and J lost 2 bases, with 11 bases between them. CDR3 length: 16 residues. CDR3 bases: TGTGCCAGCAGTGACTCGACGGGCAGGGCTGGAAACACCATATATTTT. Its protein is CASSDSTGRAGNTIYF.

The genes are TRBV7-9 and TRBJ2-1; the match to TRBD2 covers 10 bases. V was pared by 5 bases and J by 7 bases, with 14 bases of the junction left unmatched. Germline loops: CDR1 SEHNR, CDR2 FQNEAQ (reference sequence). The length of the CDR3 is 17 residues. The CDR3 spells CASSPRGSGGVQNEQFF. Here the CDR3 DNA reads TGTGCCAGCAGCCCCCGAGGGAGCGGGGGGGTTCAGAATGAGCAGTTCTTC.

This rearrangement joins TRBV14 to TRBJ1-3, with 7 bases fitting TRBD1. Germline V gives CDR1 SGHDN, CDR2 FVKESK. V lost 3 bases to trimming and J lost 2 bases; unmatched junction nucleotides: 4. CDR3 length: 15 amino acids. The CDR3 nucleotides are TGTGCCAGCAGCCAGGGACAGACCACTGGAAACACCATATATTTT. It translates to CASSQGQTTGNTIYF.

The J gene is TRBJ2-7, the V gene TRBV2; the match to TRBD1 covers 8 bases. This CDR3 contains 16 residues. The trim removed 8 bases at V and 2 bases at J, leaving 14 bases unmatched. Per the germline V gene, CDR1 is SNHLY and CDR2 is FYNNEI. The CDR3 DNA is TGTGCCAGCGGGGACATTCAGGGGGCCCAACCCTACGAGCAGTACTTC. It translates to CASGDIQGAQPYEQYF.

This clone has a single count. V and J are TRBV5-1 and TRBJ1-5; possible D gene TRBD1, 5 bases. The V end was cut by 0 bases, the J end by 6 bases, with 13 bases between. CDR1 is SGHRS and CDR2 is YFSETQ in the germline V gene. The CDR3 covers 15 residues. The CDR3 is CASSLVWGEGQPQHF. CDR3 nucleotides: TGCGCCAGCAGCTTGGTTTGGGGGGAAGGTCAGCCCCAGCATTTT.

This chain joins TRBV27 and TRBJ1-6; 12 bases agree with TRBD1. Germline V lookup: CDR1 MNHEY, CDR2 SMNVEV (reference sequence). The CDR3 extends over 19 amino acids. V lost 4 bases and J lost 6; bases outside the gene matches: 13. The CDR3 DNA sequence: TGTGCCAGCAGTTCCTCCGGGACAGGGGGCGCTTTGATTAATTCACCCCTCCACTTT. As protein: CASSSSGTGGALINSPLHF.